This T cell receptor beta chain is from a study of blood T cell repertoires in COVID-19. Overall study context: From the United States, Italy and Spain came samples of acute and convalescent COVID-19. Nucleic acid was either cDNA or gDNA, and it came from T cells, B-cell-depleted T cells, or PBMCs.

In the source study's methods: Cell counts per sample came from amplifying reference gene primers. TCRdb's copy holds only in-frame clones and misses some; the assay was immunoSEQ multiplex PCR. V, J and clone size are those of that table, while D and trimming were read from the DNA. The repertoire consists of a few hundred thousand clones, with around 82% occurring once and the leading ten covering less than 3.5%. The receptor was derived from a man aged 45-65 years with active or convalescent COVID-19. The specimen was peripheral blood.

CDR3 loop: CASSLLGVGTGEGGGYTF. CDR3 DNA sequence: TGTGCCAGCAGTTTATTGGGGGTCGGGACAGGTGAAGGTGGTGGCTACACCTTC. This chain joins TRBV28 and TRBJ1-2; 8 bases match TRBD1. CDR3 length: 18 residues. The germline V gene encodes CDR1 MDHEN and CDR2 SYDVKM. Unmatched junction bases numbered 17, after V lost 1 base and J lost 7 bases.